These T cell receptor beta chains were read from a single sample in a study of cytomegalovirus exposure and HLA in healthy donors. Clones were sequenced by immunoSEQ multiplex PCR, and TCRdb holds only the in-frame ones, with some missing. The sample holds 140,000 or so clones. Sequenced sample: PBMCs. The receptors were sampled from a male donor in good health and CMV-seronegative. The CDR3 runs from the conserved cysteine through the conserved F or W. Each record gives: D gene, J gene, V gene, CDR3 protein, CDR3 DNA. D genes are given only for firm matches.

.,TRBJ2-2,TRBV7-3,CASSLTSLISGELFF,TGTGCCAGCAGCTTAACTAGCCTAATCTCCGGGGAGCTGTTTTTT
.,TRBJ2-1,TRBV6-6,CASSYSVGNRANEQFF,TGTGCCAGCAGTTACTCCGTTGGCAACAGGGCAAATGAGCAGTTCTTC
TRBD2,TRBJ2-7,TRBV28,CASRAVLPGGQYF,TGTGCCAGCAGAGCCGTCCTACCGGGAGGACAGTACTTC
TRBD1,TRBJ2-1,TRBV6-6,CASSLLGGSSYNEQFF,TGTGCCAGCAGTTTGCTAGGGGGCTCCTCCTACAATGAGCAGTTCTTC
TRBD2,TRBJ2-3,TRBV27,CASSLKLAGVLTRTDTQYF,TGTGCCAGCAGTTTAAAACTAGCGGGAGTCCTAACCCGCACAGATACGCAGTATTTT
TRBD1,TRBJ2-2,TRBV6-5,CASIRQGDGELFF,TGTGCCAGCATCAGACAGGGGGACGGGGAGCTGTTTTTT
TRBD2,TRBJ2-1,TRBV19,CASSIGTSGGSTNEQFF,TGTGCCAGTAGTATCGGGACTAGCGGGGGGTCTACCAATGAGCAGTTCTTC
TRBD1,TRBJ1-6,TRBV18,CASSQLTGTNSPLHF,TGTGCCAGCTCACAATTGACAGGGACAAATTCACCCCTCCACTTT
TRBD2,TRBJ2-1,TRBV19,CASFSGRYSNEQFF,TGTGCCAGTTTTAGCGGGAGGTATAGCAATGAGCAGTTCTTC
TRBD1,TRBJ2-3,TRBV29-1,CSVAGWDRVTDTQYF,TGCAGCGTCGCCGGGTGGGACAGAGTCACAGATACGCAGTATTTT
.,TRBJ1-2,TRBV19,CASNNRDIGRYTF,TGTGCCAGTAATAACCGGGACATAGGCCGCTACACCTTC
TRBD1,TRBJ1-1,TRBV25-1,CASSEYGIRTGNTEAFF,TGTGCCAGCAGTGAATATGGCATAAGGACAGGGAACACTGAAGCTTTCTTT
TRBD1,TRBJ1-1,TRBV29-1,CSTGTGRPEAFF,TGCAGCACGGGGACAGGGAGGCCTGAAGCTTTCTTT
TRBD1,TRBJ1-1,TRBV7-3,CASSPGQGAAFF,TGTGCCAGCAGCCCTGGACAGGGGGCAGCTTTCTTT
TRBD1,TRBJ1-1,TRBV5-4,CASSLKDRGPTEAFF,TGTGCCAGCAGCTTGAAAGACAGGGGGCCCACTGAAGCTTTCTTT
TRBD1,TRBJ2-7,TRBV7-7,CASSLAGGYEQYF,TGTGCTAGCAGCTTAGCAGGGGGCTACGAGCAGTACTTC
TRBD2,TRBJ2-1,TRBV7-9,CASSSPRLAGNEQFF,TGTGCCAGCAGCTCCCCTCGGCTAGCGGGAAATGAGCAGTTCTTC
.,TRBJ2-4,TRBV2,CASNLNSARDF,TGTGCCAGCAATCTGAACTCCGCGCGGGACTTC
TRBD2,TRBJ2-1,TRBV12-5,CASGLAIAGVTYNEQFF,TGTGCTAGTGGTTTGGCCATAGCGGGAGTCACCTACAATGAGCAGTTCTTC
TRBD2,TRBJ2-7,TRBV18,CASSPTGGDEQYF,TGTGCCAGCTCGCCTACGGGGGGAGACGAGCAGTACTTC
TRBD2,TRBJ2-3,TRBV5-1,CASSLRTSGGVTDTQYF,TGCGCCAGCAGCTTGAGGACTAGCGGGGGGGTCACAGATACGCAGTATTTT
TRBD2,TRBJ2-7,TRBV10-1,CASSESREGFEQYF,TGCGCCAGCAGTGAGTCGAGGGAGGGGTTCGAGCAGTACTTC
.,TRBJ2-1,TRBV5-1,CASSLGRVIPYNEQFF,TGCGCCAGCAGCTTGGGTCGGGTGATCCCCTACAATGAGCAGTTCTTC
TRBD1,TRBJ2-2,TRBV11-3,CASSFEGAQTGELFF,TGTGCCAGCAGCTTCGAGGGGGCGCAGACCGGGGAGCTGTTTTTT
TRBD1,TRBJ2-2,TRBV7-9,CASSWGQGADGELFF,TGTGCCAGCAGCTGGGGACAGGGGGCAGACGGGGAGCTGTTTTTT
.,TRBJ2-1,TRBV6-5,CASSYEPNVYNEQFF,TGTGCCAGCAGTTACGAGCCAAATGTTTACAATGAGCAGTTCTTC
.,TRBJ2-7,TRBV6-6,CASSYGGGPYEQYF,TGTGCCAGCAGTTACGGGGGAGGTCCATACGAGCAGTACTTC
TRBD1,TRBJ1-5,TRBV2,CASSPGQGVGQPQHF,TGTGCCAGCAGTCCGGGACAGGGGGTGGGTCAGCCCCAGCATTTT
.,TRBJ1-4,TRBV4-3,CASSQDGANRGKLFF,TGCGCCAGCAGCCAAGATGGAGCGAACCGGGGAAAACTGTTTTTT
.,TRBJ2-7,TRBV19,CASSQTQVNGDYYEQYF,TGTGCCAGTAGTCAGACCCAAGTCAATGGCGACTACTACGAGCAGTACTTC
.,TRBJ1-1,TRBV7-9,CASSLQLGTEAFF,TGTGCCAGCAGCCTACAGCTGGGCACTGAAGCTTTCTTT
TRBD1,TRBJ1-4,TRBV4-2,CASSQEYPQGARDEKLFF,TGTGCCAGCAGCCAAGAATATCCCCAGGGGGCGCGTGATGAAAAACTGTTTTTT
.,TRBJ1-6,TRBV7-6,CASSLGLGEDSPLHF,TGTGCCAGCAGCTTAGGGCTGGGGGAGGATTCACCCCTCCACTTT
TRBD1,TRBJ2-5,TRBV9,CASSGRDRRQETQYF,TGTGCCAGCAGCGGCCGGGACAGACGGCAAGAGACCCAGTACTTC
.,TRBJ1-4,TRBV19,CASSLPRRGDPNEKLFF,TGTGCCAGTAGTCTTCCGAGACGGGGGGATCCTAATGAAAAACTGTTTTTT
.,TRBJ1-1,TRBV15,CATSITSGATEAFF,TGTGCCACCAGCATTACGAGCGGGGCGACTGAAGCTTTCTTT
.,TRBJ1-6,TRBV11-1,CASSSRQNSPLHF,TGTGCCAGCAGCTCCAGACAGAATTCACCCCTCCACTTT
.,TRBJ2-3,TRBV6-5,CASRTGTLNTDTQYF,TGTGCCAGCAGGACCGGGACTCTTAACACAGATACGCAGTATTTT
.,TRBJ2-7,TRBV6-1,CASSERGIGEQYF,TGTGCCAGCAGTGAAAGGGGAATAGGCGAGCAGTACTTC
TRBD1,TRBJ2-7,TRBV27,CASSPHAGQVPYEQYF,TGTGCCAGCAGTCCCCATGCGGGACAGGTCCCCTACGAGCAGTACTTC
TRBD1,TRBJ1-4,TRBV5-6,CASSSQTGTNEKLFF,TGTGCCAGCAGCTCCCAGACAGGGACTAATGAAAAACTGTTTTTT
.,TRBJ2-7,TRBV19,CASSQLAAYEQYF,TGTGCCAGTAGTCAGTTAGCGGCCTACGAGCAGTACTTC
.,TRBJ1-2,TRBV11-2,CASSLVFGENYGYTF,TGTGCCAGCAGCTTAGTTTTCGGGGAGAACTATGGCTACACCTTC
TRBD2,TRBJ2-3,TRBV30,CAWSSGLAVYTDTQYF,TGTGCCTGGAGTTCGGGACTAGCGGTATACACAGATACGCAGTATTTT
.,TRBJ2-1,TRBV7-2,CASSLLGGARNEQFF,TGTGCCAGCAGCTTATTAGGGGGAGCTCGCAATGAGCAGTTCTTC
.,TRBJ1-1,TRBV2,CASTDSRGYTEAFF,TGTGCCAGCACGGACAGCCGAGGCTACACTGAAGCTTTCTTT
.,TRBJ2-7,TRBV4-2,CASSQDYEGEEQYF,TGTGCCAGCAGCCAAGACTATGAGGGGGAAGAGCAGTACTTC
TRBD2,TRBJ2-5,TRBV25-1,CATRRGSEETQYF,TGTGCCACCCGACGCGGGAGTGAGGAGACCCAGTACTTC
TRBD1,TRBJ2-7,TRBV11-2,CASSRDRSHYEQYF,TGTGCCAGCAGCAGGGACAGGTCCCACTACGAGCAGTACTTC
TRBD1,TRBJ1-2,TRBV6-5,CASSYGTGNYGYTF,TGTGCCAGCAGTTACGGGACAGGGAACTATGGCTACACCTTC
.,TRBJ1-6,TRBV27,CASSRQGSSYNSPLHF,TGTGCCAGCAGTCGCCAGGGGAGCTCCTATAATTCACCCCTCCACTTT
.,TRBJ1-3,TRBV2,CASSERTRGNTIYF,TGTGCCAGCAGTGAAAGGACAAGGGGAAACACCATATATTTT
.,TRBJ2-3,TRBV5-1,CASSSAGDTDTQYF,TGCGCCAGCAGCTCAGCAGGGGACACAGATACGCAGTATTTT